This T cell receptor (beta chain) was captured by sequencing in a study of T cell clonality in common variable immunodeficiency. The study, taken as a whole, reports: In common variable immunodeficiency, TCR beta chains reportedly carried fewer deletions and N-nucleotide insertions. Shared TCRbeta clones were fewer between CVID subjects than controls. What drives increased CVID clonality needs T cell subpopulation sequencing.

The germline gives CDR1 SGHTA, CDR2 FQGTGA. There are 15 residues in the CDR3. V dropped 5 bases and J dropped 2; count of bases not matched to a gene: 3. Regarding this clone: As yet, its antigen is unknown. Read sequence stops 3 residues before the CDR3 end, and the germline J gene provides the missing end. Distinct nucleotide sequences in the sample also encode this CDR3.

Generated by immunoSEQ multiplex PCR, the TCRdb table keeps only in-frame clones and is missing some. Sampling found about 26,000 clones, none seen once. Diagnosis required reduced IgG, IgA and/or IgM with specific antibody deficiency. This chain links TRBV7-3 with TRBJ2-1; TRBD2 agrees at 10 bases. The source material was peripheral blood mononuclear cells. This TCR was sampled from a human donor with common variable immunodeficiency. The sequenced part of the CDR3 DNA is TGTGCCAGCAGCCCCACTAGCGGGACCTACAATGAG. Amino acid sequence: CASSPTSGTYNE. The whole CDR3 is CASSPTSGTYNEQFF.